This T cell receptor (beta chain) was obtained from a study of beta chain features in type 1 diabetes. General study points: Cells with high TCR expression could be over-represented by cDNA sequencing. The study found moderately but significantly shorter TCRB CDR3s in all four CD4+ subsets of Type 1 diabetes patients.

The isolated RNA, all of it, was reverse transcribed, so expressed TCRB transcripts were what got sequenced. Repertoires were generated with immunoSEQ multiplex PCR, while TCRdb's copy carries only in-frame clones and drops some. The profile shows around 290,000 clones, 8% of them singletons. This clone was recorded a few times. Its antigen is currently unknown. The germline CDR1 and CDR2 sequences are LNHDA and SQIVND (reference sequence). This CDR3 is 14 amino acids long. Trimming stripped 3 bases from V and 0 bases from J, with 8 bases between. The TCR was taken from a woman under 30 in good health. Source material: central memory CD4+ T cells from blood. The chain links TRBV19 to TRBJ1-1, with D hard to call. Here the CDR3 reads CASSIQVLNTEAFF. The CDR3 bases are TGTGCCAGTAGTATCCAAGTCTTGAACACTGAAGCTTTCTTT.